This TCR beta chain was sequenced for a study of identical twins' blood T cells (dated by TCRdb to the early 2010s). Turning to the overall study: The approximately 12 libraries, six for the alpha chain and six for the beta chain, yielded 50 million or so Illumina reads in total. Using next-generation sequencing, the study compared the TCR alpha and beta chain repertoires of three pairs of monozygous twins to assess how genetics influences repertoire formation. Overall results and qualifications from the work: V gene usage, even among non-selected out-of-frame TCRbeta clonotypes, was reported to be markedly more similar within twin pairs than between unrelated donors. Validation by independent studies was stated to be required for the proposed role of the TCRalpha J segment in MHC recognition during thymic selection. How many CDR3 clonotypes two donors shared depended mainly on the product of their cloneset sizes, and the twins did not clearly stray from this trend. Because the twins were reared together, environmental influences could not be excluded as an explanation for twin similarity. Looking at the most abundant TCRbeta clonotypes, every donor had more CDR3 sequences in common with her twin than with unrelated donors.

In regard to this clonotype: It lacks a known antigen. No quality values exist for individual bases; no much larger clone is one base distant.

Libraries were made using 5' RACE. Instrument on record: Illumina Genome Analyzer IIx. RNA-based TCR cDNA libraries were prepared by a previously described protocol with several modifications. Sample-specific barcodes were introduced on both ends of each TCR cDNA library during cDNA synthesis and amplification to prevent cross-contamination. The original methods were these. Each individual had between about 95,000 and nearly 550,000 identified clonotypes, and each library contained roughly 2 to 3.6 million CDR3-containing reads. After reads with improper barcode index combinations were thrown out, a cloneset for each library was built using the MiTCR software. MiTCR filtered or rescued low-quality reads and corrected PCR and sequencing errors when assembling CDR3 clonotypes. Artificial out-of-frame clonotypes were removed by being mapped to in-frame sequences, with one indel in the CDR3 allowed. V and J gene usage similarity between donors was measured as Jensen-Shannon divergence divided by mean entropy. TCRdb applied fastp at Q25 and MiXCR to the public reads, then kept only in-frame beta chains. Here each entry gathers all rows of one CDR3 protein and keeps the most common genes and DNA. TCRdb assigned the V and J calls; the authors' analysis was not used. This sample comprises hundreds of thousands of distinct CDR3 sequences, roughly 31% of them detected only once. The ten largest clonotypes hold 6.1% of the sample.

The donors were six healthy women who made up three monozygous twin pairs. All three twin pairs had been raised together and were thought likely to have encountered the same vaccines and infectious agents. RNA was isolated from peripheral blood mononuclear cells and used to prepare TCR cDNA libraries. From the cysteine up to the phenylalanine, the CDR3 has a length of 12 residues. CDR3 DNA is the only sequence kept; it has 36 bases, read in frame from the first base. Recombination connected TRBV21-1 to TRBJ1-1. TRBV21-1 is a listed pseudogene. This clonotype originated in a woman between 18 and 50 years old in good health. Sequencing was carried out using PBMCs. The nucleotide sequence reads TGTGCCAGCAGCACTCCGGCCACTGAAGCTTTCTTT. Translated, this gives CASSTPATEAFF.